This paragraph covers one T cell receptor (beta chain) sequence. This sample was included in a study of cytomegalovirus exposure and HLA in healthy donors. Researchers ran the PCR with 60 Vbeta and 13 Jbeta primers. Data came from immunoSEQ multiplex PCR; TCRdb stores just in-frame clones and leaves some out. The sample consists of some 140,000 clones, approximately 80% of them appearing once. Germline V gene sequence: CDR1 KGHSH, CDR2 LQKENI. The length of the CDR3 is 15 residues. The V end lost 3 bases, the J end lost 1 base, and 12 bases lay between the germline ends. The J gene is TRBJ1-1, the V gene TRBV18; D remains ambiguous. The sequence derives from a woman aged 35 to 49 in good health and CMV-seropositive. The sample consisted of PBMCs. The CDR3 DNA reads TGTGCCAGCTCACCCTCTCAAAACACGAACACTGAAGCTTTCTTT. It encodes CASSPSQNTNTEAFF.